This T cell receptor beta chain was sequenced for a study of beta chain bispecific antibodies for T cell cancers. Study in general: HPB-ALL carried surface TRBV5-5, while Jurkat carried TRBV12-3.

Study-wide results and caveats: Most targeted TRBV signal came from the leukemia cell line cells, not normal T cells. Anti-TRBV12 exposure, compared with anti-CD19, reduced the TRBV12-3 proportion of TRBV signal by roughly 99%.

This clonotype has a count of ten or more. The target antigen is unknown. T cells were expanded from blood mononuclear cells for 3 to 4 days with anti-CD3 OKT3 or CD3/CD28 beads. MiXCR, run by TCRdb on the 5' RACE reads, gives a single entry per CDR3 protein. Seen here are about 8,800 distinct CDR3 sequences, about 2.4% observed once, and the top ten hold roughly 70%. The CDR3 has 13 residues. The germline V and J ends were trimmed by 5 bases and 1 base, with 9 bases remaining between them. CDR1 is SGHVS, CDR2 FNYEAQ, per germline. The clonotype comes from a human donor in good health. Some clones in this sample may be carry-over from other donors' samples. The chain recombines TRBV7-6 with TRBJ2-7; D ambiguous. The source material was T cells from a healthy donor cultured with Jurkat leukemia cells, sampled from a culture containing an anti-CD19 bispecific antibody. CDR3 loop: CASSTRTSYEQYF. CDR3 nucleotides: TGTGCCAGCAGCACCCGGACGTCCTACGAGCAGTACTTC.